In its sample, the clone carrying this TCR beta chain was seen a few times. Antigen unknown. The record originates from a study of human T cells and chemical hapten exposure. Study-level points and caveats: Alopecia in all donors means immunity may differ from healthy individuals.

TCRdb re-derived calls from the RACE reads in MiXCR, one entry per CDR3 protein. Counted here are about 160,000 distinct CDR3 sequences, approximately 30% occurring once; the ten biggest clones make up 2.1%. Time point indicated: patch test 3, about 24 weeks after DPC sensitization. The treatment denotes: therapeutic diphenylcyclopropenone sensitization with weekly scalp DPC. The receptor was derived from a woman aged 18-29 years with alopecia areata. Some clones in this sample may be carry-over from other donors' samples. The sequencing used whole blood, collected in connection with sensitization to the hapten diphenylcyclopropenone (DPC).

This chain's CDR3 is CASSVVTTNEQFF. DNA for the CDR3: TGTGCCAGCAGCGTAGTGACTACTAATGAGCAGTTCTTC. This chain connects TRBV9 to TRBJ2-1; the D gene is possibly TRBD2 (5 bases). The CDR3 is made up of 13 amino acids. V shed 0 bases and J shed 7 bases, with 8 bases lying between them. Germline V gene data show CDR1 as SGDLS and CDR2 as YYNGEE.